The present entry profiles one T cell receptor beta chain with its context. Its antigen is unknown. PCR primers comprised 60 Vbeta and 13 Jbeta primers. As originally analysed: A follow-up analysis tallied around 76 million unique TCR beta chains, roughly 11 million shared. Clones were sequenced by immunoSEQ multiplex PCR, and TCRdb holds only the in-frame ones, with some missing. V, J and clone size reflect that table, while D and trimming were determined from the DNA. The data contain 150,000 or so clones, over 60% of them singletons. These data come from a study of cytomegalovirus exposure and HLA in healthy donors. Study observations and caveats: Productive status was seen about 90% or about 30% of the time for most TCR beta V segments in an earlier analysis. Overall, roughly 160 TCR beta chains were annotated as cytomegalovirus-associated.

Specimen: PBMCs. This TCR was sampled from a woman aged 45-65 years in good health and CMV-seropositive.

The CDR3 DNA sequence: TGCGCCAGCAGCTCACTAGCGGGGGGCCCCTACGAGCAGTACTTC. Residues: CASSSLAGGPYEQYF. This chain joins TRBV4-1 and TRBJ2-7; 12 nucleotides match TRBD2. The CDR3 extends over 15 amino acids. V lost 5 bases and J lost 2; bases outside the gene matches: 4. Germline CDR1 MGHRA, CDR2 YSYEKL.